One sample yielded the 18 T cell receptor beta chains listed below, sequenced in a study of a mutant IDH1 vaccine in newly diagnosed glioma. Sequenced by immunoSEQ multiplex PCR; TCRdb stores in-frame clones only, minus some. The data hold 23,000 or so clones, with around 79% observed a single time. Noted time point: week 5, during vaccination. What each vaccine dose contained was 300 ug of mutant IDH1 20-mer peptide, accompanied by topical imiquimod. Which antigens these TCRs recognize remains unknown. Here the sequenced sample was PBMCs, taken from a glioma patient whose treatment included an IDH1 peptide vaccine. The receptors derive from a man aged 35-49 years with glioma.

This clone was observed a handful of times. The chain carries TRBV4-1 and TRBJ1-1, with a weak D call TRBD1 (5 bases). Trimming removed 3 bases at V and 6 bases at J, with 11 bases between. The CDR3 extends over 13 amino acids. CDR1 is MGHRA and CDR2 is YSYEKL in the germline V gene. For the CDR3, the DNA is TGCGCCAGCAGCCATCAGGGAGAGGCTGAAGCTTTCTTT. Encoded protein: CASSHQGEAEAFF.

The chain combines TRBV5-1 with TRBJ2-2, with 7 bases lining up with TRBD1. With V trimmed by 5 bases and J by 6 bases, 4 bases remained unmatched. The CDR3 has 13 residues. CDR1 is SGHRS and CDR2 is YFSETQ in the germline V gene. DNA of the CDR3: TGCGCCAGCAGACCTACAGGGGCCGGGGAGCTGTTTTTT. This codes for CASRPTGAGELFF.

The chain couples TRBV19 to TRBJ2-1; D uncertain. Germline loops: CDR1 LNHDA, CDR2 SQIVND (reference sequence). V lost 0 bases and J lost 9, with 21 bases in between. The CDR3 spans 17 residues. DNA for the CDR3: TGTGCCAGTAGTATAGATCAAGACTCGCGTTGGAGTGGTGAGCAGTTCTTC. Protein: CASSIDQDSRWSGEQFF.

V is TRBV7-2 and J is TRBJ2-1; the D call may be TRBD1 or TRBD2 (6 bases each). Germline V CDR1 and CDR2: SGHTA, FQGNSA. V was shortened by 2 bases and J by 9 bases, with 17 bases between the two germline ends. The CDR3 totals 15 residues. In DNA, the CDR3 is TGTGCCAGCAGCTTAATCCGCCAAGGGGGAGGTGAGCAGTTCTTC. Amino acids: CASSLIRQGGGEQFF.

The chain has TRBV6-5 and TRBJ1-2, with 7 bases aligning to TRBD1. Germline trimming cut 1 base from V and 3 bases from J; bases unmatched to any gene: 5. The CDR3 sequence is 15 residues long. CDR1 is MNHEY, CDR2 SVGAGI, per germline. As DNA, the CDR3 is TGTGCCAGCAGTTACTTGACAGGGAGAGACTATGGCTACACCTTC. It encodes CASSYLTGRDYGYTF.

CDR3 region: CASSEPLAGFYEQYF. CDR3 nucleotides: TGTGCCAGCAGTGAACCCCTAGCGGGCTTCTACGAGCAGTACTTC. The chain has TRBV6-1 and TRBJ2-7, with 8 nucleotides matching TRBD2. This CDR3 comprises 15 residues. The germline V gene encodes CDR1 MNHNS and CDR2 SASEGT. Trimming at V came to 2 bases and at J to 3 bases, leaving 6 bases not matched to a gene.

This chain links TRBV9 with TRBJ2-5; 7 positions agree with TRBD2. The CDR3 sequence is 14 residues long. Losses at the gene ends were 3 bases for V and 4 bases for J; bases not matched to a gene: 6. CDR1 SGDLS and CDR2 YYNGEE come from the germline V gene. CDR3: CASSGRGSPETQYF. For the CDR3, the DNA is TGTGCCAGCAGCGGGCGCGGGAGTCCAGAGACCCAGTACTTC.

This chain connects TRBV27 to TRBJ2-5; the D gene is possibly TRBD2 (5 bases). The CDR3 sequence is 15 residues long. V was cut by 3 bases and J by 3 bases, with 14 bases left in between. CDR1 is MNHEY, CDR2 SMNVEV, per germline (reference sequence). Here the CDR3 reads CASSFYWEFKETQYF. The CDR3 DNA sequence: TGTGCCAGCAGTTTCTACTGGGAGTTTAAAGAGACCCAGTACTTC.

The V gene is TRBV28, the J gene TRBJ2-5, with D possibly TRBD2 on 6 matching bases. V lost 6 bases to trimming and J lost 5 bases, with 13 bases between them. Germline CDR1 and CDR2: MDHEN and SYDVKM. This CDR3 has 13 residues. CDR3 DNA: TGTGCCAGCAGCCGGGGAGGTGGTGAGACCCAGTACTTC. As protein: CASSRGGGETQYF.

The chain combines TRBV9 with TRBJ2-1; tentative D call: TRBD2 (5 bases). The V end lost 3 bases, the J end lost 0 bases, and 10 bases lay between the germline ends. Germline lookup yields CDR1 SGDLS and CDR2 YYNGEE. This CDR3 has 15 residues. CDR3 in amino acids: CASSEDWSSYNEQFF. The CDR3 nucleotides are TGTGCCAGCAGCGAGGACTGGAGCTCCTACAATGAGCAGTTCTTC. The entire variable domain, with the rest obtained from reference TRBV9 and TRBJ2-1, is as follows: DSGVTQTPKHLITATGQRVTLRCSPRSGDLSVYWYQQSLDQGLQFLIQYYNGEERAKGNILERFSAQQFPDLHSELNLSSLELGDSALYFCASSEDWSSYNEQFFGPGTRLTVL.

The V call is TRBV11-3, the J call TRBJ2-3, with TRBD1 identical over 10 bases. The CDR3 has 15 residues. CDR1 and CDR2 from the germline V gene are SGHNT and YENEEA. V was pared by 5 bases and J by 2 bases, with 4 bases of the junction left unmatched. CDR3 DNA sequence: TGTGCCAGCAGCCCCCGACAGGGGGCCACAGATACGCAGTATTTT. Encoded protein: CASSPRQGATDTQYF.

The CDR3 loop reads CASSATGGDIQYF. In DNA, the CDR3 is TGTGCCAGCAGCGCCACCGGGGGGGACATTCAGTACTTC. This chain uses TRBV9 with TRBJ2-4; TRBD2 agrees at 8 bases. The CDR3 length is 13 residues. The germline CDR1 and CDR2 sequences are SGDLS and YYNGEE. The V and J ends lost 3 bases and 8 bases, in that order; junction bases with no gene match: 4.

The chain employs TRBV18 and TRBJ2-7; the D gene is possibly TRBD2 (6 bases). The CDR3 consists of 13 residues. Trimming cost V 3 bases and J 4 bases, with 10 bases left between them. Germline-derived CDR1 and CDR2 are KGHSH and LQKENI. The CDR3 nucleotides are TGTGCCAGCTCACCGTCGGGAGAATACGAGCAGTACGTC. This codes for CASSPSGEYEQYV.

The gene calls are TRBV12-5 and TRBJ2-3, with a weak D call TRBD2 (5 bases). V was pared by 7 bases and J by 1 base, with 6 bases between. Germline V gene lookup returns CDR1 LGHNT and CDR2 FRNRAP. The CDR3 extends over 12 amino acids. For the CDR3, the DNA is TGTGCTAGTGCCGGGGGCACAGATACGCAGTATTTT. Translation gives CASAGGTDTQYF.

V and J are TRBV4-2 and TRBJ2-7; D might be TRBD2 (5 bases). This CDR3 region has 15 residues. From germline, CDR1 is LGHNA and CDR2 YNFKEQ. Trimming removed 4 bases from V and 0 bases from J, with 13 bases in between. CDR3 protein: CASSLARADSYEQYF. The DNA of the CDR3 is TGTGCCAGCAGCCTAGCTCGAGCGGACTCCTACGAGCAGTACTTC.

This chain uses TRBV21-1 with TRBJ2-1; the D call in the table, TRBD1, was not verified against the DNA. TRBV21-1 is given as a pseudogene. CDR3 length: 11 residues. CDR3 in amino acids: CASSIQAEQFF. The CDR3 nucleotides read TGTGCCAGCAGCATACAGGCTGAGCAGTTCTTC.

V and J are TRBV23-1 and TRBJ2-1; TRBD2 agrees at 12 bases. Being an ORF, TRBV23-1 has a function that is uncertain. J gave up 1 base and V 10 bases, and 14 bases lay outside the gene matches. This CDR3 spans 18 amino acids. CDR3 sequence: CANTAPRTSGKSYNEQFF. The CDR3 DNA reads TGCGCCAACACAGCACCTAGGACTAGCGGGAAATCCTACAATGAGCAGTTCTTC.

This clone occurred a few times. The chain links TRBV11-3 to TRBJ1-1; perhaps TRBD1 as D (5 bases). This CDR3 has 12 residues. The V and J ends lost 5 bases and 7 bases respectively, with 11 bases between them. Per germline, CDR1 SGHNT and CDR2 YENEEA. The CDR3 region is CASSIRTNEAFF. In DNA, the CDR3 is TGTGCCAGCAGCATACGGACAAATGAAGCTTTCTTT. The full variable domain, with the rest looked up from reference TRBV11-3 and TRBJ1-1, is EAGVVQSPRYKIIEKKQPVAFWCNPISGHNTLYWYLQNLGQGPELLIRYENEEAVDDSQLPKDRFSAERLKGVDSTLKIQPAELGDSAVYLCASSIRTNEAFFGQGTRLTVV.